This T cell receptor beta chain was obtained from a study of T cells expressing NK-cell markers. Points from the study as a whole: About 1.0-8% of CD8+ T cells in about six donors belonged to dominant NKG2C+ clonotypes.

Each CDR3 protein gets one entry in TCRdb, which reprocessed the 5' RACE reads and gives no DNA. The sample's table shows 350,000 to 400,000 distinct CDR3 sequences. As to this clonotype: Its target is unknown.

The CDR3 has 14 amino acids. Germline CDR1 is SQVTM and CDR2 is ANQGSEA. The sequence derives from a woman aged 45-60 years in good health. The sequenced material came from blood T cells: a sorted CD56 or NKG2C T cell subset, CD4+ or CD8+ T cells, or bulk PBMC T cells (not recorded which). The V and J genes are TRBV29-1 and TRBJ2-1; TCRdb reports TRBD1, a call that lacks DNA to check it against. The CDR3 sequence is CSVIAGAGGDEQFF.